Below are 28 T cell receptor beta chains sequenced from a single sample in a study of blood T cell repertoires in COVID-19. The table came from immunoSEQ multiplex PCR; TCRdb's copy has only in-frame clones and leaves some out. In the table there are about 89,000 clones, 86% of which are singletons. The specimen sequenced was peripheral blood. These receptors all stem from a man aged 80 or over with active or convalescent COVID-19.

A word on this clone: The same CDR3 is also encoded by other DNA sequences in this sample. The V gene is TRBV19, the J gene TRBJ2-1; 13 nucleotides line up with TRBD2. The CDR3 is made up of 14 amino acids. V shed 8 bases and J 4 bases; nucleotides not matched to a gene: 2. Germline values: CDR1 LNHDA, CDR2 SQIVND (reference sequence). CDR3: CASRTSGGYNEQFF. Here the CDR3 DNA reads TGTGCCAGTCGGACTAGCGGGGGTTACAATGAGCAGTTCTTC.

CDR3 DNA: TGTGCCAGCAGTTACGGGGCGGACCTTAGCACAGATACGCAGTATTTT. It encodes CASSYGADLSTDTQYF. V is TRBV6-5 and J is TRBJ2-3, with a tentative D call TRBD1 (5 bases). The CDR3 sequence is 16 residues long. The germline V gene encodes CDR1 MNHEY and CDR2 SVGAGI. Deletions cut 2 bases from V and 0 bases from J, with 12 bases between.

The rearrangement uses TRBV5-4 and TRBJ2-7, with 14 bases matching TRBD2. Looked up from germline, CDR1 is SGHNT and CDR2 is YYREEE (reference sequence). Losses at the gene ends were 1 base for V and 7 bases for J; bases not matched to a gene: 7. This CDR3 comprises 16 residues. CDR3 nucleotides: TGTGCCAGCAGCTTGCGGGGGACTAGCGGGAGTTGGGAGCAGTACTTC. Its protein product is CASSLRGTSGSWEQYF.

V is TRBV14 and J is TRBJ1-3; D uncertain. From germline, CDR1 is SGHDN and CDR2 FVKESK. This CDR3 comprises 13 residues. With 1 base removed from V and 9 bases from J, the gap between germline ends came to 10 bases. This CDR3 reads CASSQGRWATIYF. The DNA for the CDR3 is TGTGCCAGCAGCCAAGGACGGTGGGCCACCATATATTTT.

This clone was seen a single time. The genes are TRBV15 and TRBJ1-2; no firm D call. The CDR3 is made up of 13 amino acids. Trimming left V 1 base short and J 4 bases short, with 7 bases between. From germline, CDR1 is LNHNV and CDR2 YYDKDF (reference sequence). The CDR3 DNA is TGTGCCACCAGCAGAGGGCAGTTCTATGGCTACACCTTC. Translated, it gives CATSRGQFYGYTF. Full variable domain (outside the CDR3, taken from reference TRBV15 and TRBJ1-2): DAMVIQNPRYQVTQFGKPVTLSCSQTLNHNVMYWYQQKSSQAPKLLFHYYDKDFNNEADTPDNFQSRRPNTSFCFLDIRSPGLGDTAMYLCATSRGQFYGYTFGSGTRLTVV.

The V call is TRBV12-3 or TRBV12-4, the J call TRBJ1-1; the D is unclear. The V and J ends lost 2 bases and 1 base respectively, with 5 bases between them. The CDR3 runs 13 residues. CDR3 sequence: CASSLTGNTEAFF. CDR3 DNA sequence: TGTGCCAGCAGTTTAACCGGGAACACTGAAGCTTTCTTT.

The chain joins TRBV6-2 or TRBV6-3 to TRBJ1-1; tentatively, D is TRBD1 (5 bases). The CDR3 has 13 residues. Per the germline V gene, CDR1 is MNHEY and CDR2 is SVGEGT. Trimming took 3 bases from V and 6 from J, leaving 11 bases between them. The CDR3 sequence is CASSYIPTAEAFF. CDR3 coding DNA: TGTGCCAGCAGTTATATCCCGACAGCTGAAGCTTTCTTT.

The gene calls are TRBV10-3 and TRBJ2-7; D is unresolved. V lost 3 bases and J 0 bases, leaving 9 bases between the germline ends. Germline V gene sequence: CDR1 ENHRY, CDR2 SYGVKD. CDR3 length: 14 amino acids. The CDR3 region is CAISENSFSYEQYF. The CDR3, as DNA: TGTGCCATCAGTGAAAACAGCTTCTCCTACGAGCAGTACTTC.

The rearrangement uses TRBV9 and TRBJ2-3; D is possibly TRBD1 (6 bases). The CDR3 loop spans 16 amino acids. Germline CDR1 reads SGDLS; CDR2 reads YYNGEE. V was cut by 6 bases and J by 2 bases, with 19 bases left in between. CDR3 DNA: TGTGCCAGCATGGCGGTGACAGGCGTAATCACAGATACGCAGTATTTT. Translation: CASMAVTGVITDTQYF.

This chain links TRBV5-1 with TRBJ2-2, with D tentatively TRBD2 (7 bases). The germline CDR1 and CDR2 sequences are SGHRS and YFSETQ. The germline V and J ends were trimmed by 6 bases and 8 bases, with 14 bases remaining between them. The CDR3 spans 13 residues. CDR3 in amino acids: CASTPSGTGELFF. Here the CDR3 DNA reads TGCGCCAGCACTCCGAGCGGGACAGGGGAGCTGTTTTTT.

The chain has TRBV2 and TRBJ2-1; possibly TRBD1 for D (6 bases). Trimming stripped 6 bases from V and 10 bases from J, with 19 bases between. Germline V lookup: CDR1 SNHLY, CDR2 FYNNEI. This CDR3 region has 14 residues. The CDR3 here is CASSGDRYNAEQFF. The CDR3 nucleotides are TGTGCCAGCAGCGGAGACAGGTACAATGCGGAGCAGTTCTTC. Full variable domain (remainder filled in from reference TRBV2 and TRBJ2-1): EPEVTQTPSHQVTQMGQEVILRCVPISNHLYFYWYRQILGQKVEFLVSFYNNEISEKSEIFDDQFSVERPDGSNFTLKIRSTKLEDSAMYFCASSGDRYNAEQFFGPGTRLTVL.

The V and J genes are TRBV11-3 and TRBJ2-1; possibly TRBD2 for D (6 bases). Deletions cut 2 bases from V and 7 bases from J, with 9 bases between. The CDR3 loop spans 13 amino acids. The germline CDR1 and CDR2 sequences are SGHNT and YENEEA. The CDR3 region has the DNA TGTGCCAGCAGCTTAATAAGCGGGAATGAGCAGTTCTTC. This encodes CASSLISGNEQFF. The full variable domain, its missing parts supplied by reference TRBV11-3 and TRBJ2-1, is EAGVVQSPRYKIIEKKQPVAFWCNPISGHNTLYWYLQNLGQGPELLIRYENEEAVDDSQLPKDRFSAERLKGVDSTLKIQPAELGDSAVYLCASSLISGNEQFFGPGTRLTVL.

CDR3: CASSEAPRRGEQYF. CDR3 coding DNA: TGTGCCAGCAGTGAAGCCCCTCGTCGAGGCGAGCAGTACTTC. V gene TRBV2 combines with J gene TRBJ2-7; the D is unclear. There are 14 residues in the CDR3. V lost 0 bases to trimming and J lost 6 bases, with 12 bases between them. Germline V lookup: CDR1 SNHLY, CDR2 FYNNEI.

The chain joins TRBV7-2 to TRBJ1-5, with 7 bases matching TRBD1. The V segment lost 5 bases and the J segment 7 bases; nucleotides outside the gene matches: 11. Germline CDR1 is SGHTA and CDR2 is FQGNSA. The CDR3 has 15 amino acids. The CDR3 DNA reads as TGTGCCAGCAGCCTAAAGACAGGGTCCGCGCAGCCCCAGCATTTT. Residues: CASSLKTGSAQPQHF. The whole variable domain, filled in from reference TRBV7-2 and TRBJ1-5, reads GAGVSQSPSNKVTEKGKDVELRCDPISGHTALYWYRQSLGQGLEFLIYFQGNSAPDKSGLPSDRFSAERTGGSVSTLTIQRTQQEDSAVYLCASSLKTGSAQPQHFGDGTRLSIL.

The CDR3 protein is CARGFQGGQPQHF. CDR3 nucleotides: TGTGCTAGGGGATTCCAGGGGGGTCAGCCCCAGCATTTT. This chain connects TRBV12-5 to TRBJ1-5, with TRBD1 identical over 7 bases. Germline-derived CDR1 and CDR2 are LGHNT and FRNRAP. The CDR3 has 13 amino acids. The junction had 8 bases not matched to a gene; V was cut back by 9 bases and J by 6 bases.

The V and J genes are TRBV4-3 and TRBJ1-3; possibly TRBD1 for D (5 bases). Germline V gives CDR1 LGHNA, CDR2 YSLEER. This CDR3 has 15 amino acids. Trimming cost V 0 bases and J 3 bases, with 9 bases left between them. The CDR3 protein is CASSQDGAGGNTIYF. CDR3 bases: TGCGCCAGCAGCCAAGATGGGGCCGGTGGAAACACCATATATTTT.

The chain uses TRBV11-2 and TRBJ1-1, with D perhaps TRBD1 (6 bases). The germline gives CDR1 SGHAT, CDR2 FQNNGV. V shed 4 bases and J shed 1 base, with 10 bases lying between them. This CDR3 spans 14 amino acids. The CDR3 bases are TGTGCCAGCAGCTCCATCAGGGGGAACACTGAAGCTTTCTTT. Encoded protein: CASSSIRGNTEAFF. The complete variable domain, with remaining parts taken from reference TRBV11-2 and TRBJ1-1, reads EAGVAQSPRYKIIEKRQSVAFWCNPISGHATLYWYQQILGQGPKLLIQFQNNGVVDDSQLPKDRFSAERLKGVDSTLKIQPAKLEDSAVYLCASSSIRGNTEAFFGQGTRLTVV.

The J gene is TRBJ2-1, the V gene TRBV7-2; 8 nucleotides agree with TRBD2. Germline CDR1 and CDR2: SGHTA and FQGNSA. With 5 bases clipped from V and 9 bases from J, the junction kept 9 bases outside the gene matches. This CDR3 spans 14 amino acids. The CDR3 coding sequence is TGTGCCAGCAGCCCCGGGAGGGGAGTGAGTGAGCAGTTCTTC. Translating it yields CASSPGRGVSEQFF. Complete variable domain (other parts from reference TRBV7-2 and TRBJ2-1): GAGVSQSPSNKVTEKGKDVELRCDPISGHTALYWYRQSLGQGLEFLIYFQGNSAPDKSGLPSDRFSAERTGGSVSTLTIQRTQQEDSAVYLCASSPGRGVSEQFFGPGTRLTVL.

The CDR3 reads CASSLQQGAYGYTF. The DNA for the CDR3 is TGTGCCAGCAGCTTACAACAGGGTGCATATGGCTACACCTTC. The rearrangement uses TRBV7-2 and TRBJ1-2; possible D gene TRBD1, 6 bases. The CDR3 loop spans 14 amino acids. The V end was cut by 2 bases, the J end by 5 bases, with 12 bases between. Looked up from germline, CDR1 is SGHTA and CDR2 is FQGNSA.

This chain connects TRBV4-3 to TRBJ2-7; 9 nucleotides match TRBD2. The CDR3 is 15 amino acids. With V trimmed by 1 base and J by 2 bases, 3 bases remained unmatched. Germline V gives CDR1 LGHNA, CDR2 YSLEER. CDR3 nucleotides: TGCGCCAGCAGCCAAGGGACTAGCGTAGCCTACGAGCAGTACTTC. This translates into CASSQGTSVAYEQYF.

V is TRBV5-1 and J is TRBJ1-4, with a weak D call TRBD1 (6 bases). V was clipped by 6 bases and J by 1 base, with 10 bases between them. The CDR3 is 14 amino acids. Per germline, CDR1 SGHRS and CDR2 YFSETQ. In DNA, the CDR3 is TGCGCCAGCAAACCCAGGGGAACTAATGAAAAACTGTTTTTT. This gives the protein CASKPRGTNEKLFF.

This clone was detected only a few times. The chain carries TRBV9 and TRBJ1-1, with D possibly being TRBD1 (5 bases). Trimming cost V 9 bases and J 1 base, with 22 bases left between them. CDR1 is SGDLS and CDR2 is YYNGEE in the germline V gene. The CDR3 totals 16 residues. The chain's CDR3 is CATPPALGGQNTEAFF. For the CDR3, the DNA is TGTGCCACCCCCCCAGCTCTGGGGGGTCAGAACACTGAAGCTTTCTTT. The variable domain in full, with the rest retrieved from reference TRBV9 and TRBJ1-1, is DSGVTQTPKHLITATGQRVTLRCSPRSGDLSVYWYQQSLDQGLQFLIQYYNGEERAKGNILERFSAQQFPDLHSELNLSSLELGDSALYFCATPPALGGQNTEAFFGQGTRLTVV.

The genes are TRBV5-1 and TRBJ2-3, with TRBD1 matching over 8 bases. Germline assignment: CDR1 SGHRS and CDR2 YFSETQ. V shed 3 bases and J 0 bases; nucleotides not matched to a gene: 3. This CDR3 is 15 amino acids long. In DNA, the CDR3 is TGCGCCAGCAGCTACGGACAGGGCAGCACAGATACGCAGTATTTT. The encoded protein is CASSYGQGSTDTQYF.

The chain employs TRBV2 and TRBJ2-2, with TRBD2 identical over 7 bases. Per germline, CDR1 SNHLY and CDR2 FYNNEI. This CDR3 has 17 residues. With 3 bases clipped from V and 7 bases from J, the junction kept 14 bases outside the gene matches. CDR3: CASSDDRGRLAGGELFF. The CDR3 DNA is TGTGCCAGCAGTGATGACCGGGGGAGACTAGCAGGCGGGGAGCTGTTTTTT.

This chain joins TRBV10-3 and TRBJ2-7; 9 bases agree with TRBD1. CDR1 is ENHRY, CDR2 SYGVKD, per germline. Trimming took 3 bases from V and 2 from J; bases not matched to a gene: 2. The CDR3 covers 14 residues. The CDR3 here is CAISERQGAYEQYF. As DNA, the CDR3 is TGTGCCATCAGTGAACGACAGGGGGCCTACGAGCAGTACTTC.

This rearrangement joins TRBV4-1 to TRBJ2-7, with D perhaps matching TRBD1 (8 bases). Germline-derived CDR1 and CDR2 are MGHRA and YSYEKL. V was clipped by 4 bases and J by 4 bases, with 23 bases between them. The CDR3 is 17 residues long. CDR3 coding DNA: TGCGCCAGCAGCCGTCGGGACGGACAGGGAGGGAAATACGAGCAGTACTTC. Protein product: CASSRRDGQGGKYEQYF.

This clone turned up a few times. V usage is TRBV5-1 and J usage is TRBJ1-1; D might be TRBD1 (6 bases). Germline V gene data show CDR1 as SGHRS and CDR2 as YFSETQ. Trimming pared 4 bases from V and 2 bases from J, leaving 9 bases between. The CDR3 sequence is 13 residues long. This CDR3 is CASSLRGNTEAFF. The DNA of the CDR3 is TGCGCCAGCAGCCTCAGGGGCAACACTGAAGCTTTCTTT.

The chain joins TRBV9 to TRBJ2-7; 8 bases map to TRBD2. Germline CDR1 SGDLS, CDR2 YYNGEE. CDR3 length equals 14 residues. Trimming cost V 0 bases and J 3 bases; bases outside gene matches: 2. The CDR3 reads CASSVGTSFYEQYF. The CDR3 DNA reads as TGTGCCAGCAGCGTAGGGACTAGCTTCTACGAGCAGTACTTC.